The clone carrying this T cell receptor beta chain came up a few times. This sample was included in a study of blood T cell repertoires in COVID-19. Participants' own reports of clinical history determined their cohort assignment. This CDR3 contains 15 residues. The ends lost 3 bases at V and 4 bases at J; junction bases unmatched: 5. Germline CDR1 MGHRA, CDR2 YSYEKL. Sequencing used immunoSEQ multiplex PCR; TCRdb keeps in-frame clones, though not all of them. The sample records around 360,000 clones, roughly 84% being singletons. The sequenced sample was PBMCs or T cells enriched from blood (not recorded which). V gene TRBV4-1 combines with J gene TRBJ2-1; 8 bases match TRBD2. This receptor was identified in a woman aged 25 to 45 who had recovered from COVID-19. Here the CDR3 DNA reads TGCGCCAGCAGCCAGACTAGCGACCAATACAATGAGCAGTTCTTC. Translation: CASSQTSDQYNEQFF.